This note documents a single T cell receptor (beta chain) sequence. What it recognizes is unknown. Only in-frame clones appear in the TCRdb table, and some are missing; sequencing was by immunoSEQ multiplex PCR. The table shows roughly 1 million clones, with about three quarters occurring only once. After removal of 2 bases from V and 4 bases from J, the junction contained 7 bases not matched to a gene. The CDR3 length is 16 residues. Germline V gives CDR1 LGHNA, CDR2 YSLEER. This sample is drawn from a study of shared clonotypes between healthy human individuals. Study results and limitations: Specimens sampled were limited to blood, with tissue repertoires likely differing.

This receptor was identified in a man aged 18 to 35 in good health. Source material: memory CD4+ T cells sorted from blood. The subset denotes: CD45RA-negative fraction. The chain employs TRBV4-3 and TRBJ2-1; 8 nucleotides match TRBD2. CDR3 amino acids: CASSQSLAENYNEQFF. CDR3 coding DNA: TGCGCCAGCAGCCAATCACTAGCGGAGAATTACAATGAGCAGTTCTTC.